The 31 T cell receptor beta chains reported below all come from one sample, sequenced in a study of human T cells and chemical hapten exposure. Indicated time point: patch test 1, 2 weeks after DPC sensitization. The treatment denotes: therapeutic diphenylcyclopropenone sensitization with weekly scalp DPC. TCRdb re-called the RACE reads through MiXCR, storing one row per CDR3 protein. The data contain roughly 360,000 distinct CDR3 sequences, nearly 5% of them singletons. Sequencing was performed on whole blood, taken in connection with sensitization to the hapten diphenylcyclopropenone (DPC). The receptors were gathered from a woman between 50 and 59 years old with alopecia areata. Some clones in this sample may be carry-over from other donors' samples.

This clonotype was found many times. CDR3 nucleotides: TGTGCCAGCAGCAACCCCGGACAGGGTGATGGCTACACCTTC. Amino acids: CASSNPGQGDGYTF. This chain links TRBV28 with TRBJ1-2; TRBD1 agrees at 8 bases. V gave up 6 bases and J gave up 6 bases; unmatched junction bases: 9. This CDR3 is built from 14 residues. CDR1 MDHEN and CDR2 SYDVKM come from the germline V gene.

This clonotype has a count of ten or more. The chain joins TRBV12-3 or TRBV12-4 to TRBJ1-4; 11 bases match TRBD1. The J segment lost 8 bases and the V segment lost 7 bases, leaving 3 bases of the junction unmatched. The CDR3 loop spans 13 amino acids. The CDR3 reads CASTRDRGEKLFF. DNA for the CDR3: TGTGCCAGCACCCGGGACAGGGGGGAAAAACTGTTTTTT.

This clonotype was found many times. The chain carries TRBV9 and TRBJ1-5; D not resolved. The germline CDR1 and CDR2 sequences are SGDLS and YYNGEE. V was shortened by 0 bases and J by 0 bases, with 4 bases between the two germline ends. This CDR3 region has 14 residues. The DNA of the CDR3 is TGTGCCAGCAGCGTAGCTGATAGCAATCAGCCCCAGCATTTT. Translation gives CASSVADSNQPQHF.

This clonotype occurred a few times. This chain connects TRBV7-2 to TRBJ1-4, with a possible D match to TRBD1 (5 bases). The V end lost 2 bases, the J end lost 7 bases, and 11 bases lay between the germline ends. CDR1 SGHTA and CDR2 FQGNSA come from the germline V gene. The CDR3 runs 14 residues. The chain's CDR3 is CASSLQGWVEKLFF. The CDR3 nucleotides read TGTGCCAGCAGCTTACAGGGATGGGTTGAAAAACTGTTTTTT.

The V call is TRBV14, the J call TRBJ1-1; D unclear. Between the trimmed V and J ends, which lost 0 bases and 4 bases, there was a span of 6 bases. This CDR3 region has 13 residues. Per the germline V gene, CDR1 is SGHDN and CDR2 is FVKESK. CDR3 coding DNA: TGTGCCAGCAGCCAAGAGCAGATCACTGAAGCTTTCTTT. This encodes CASSQEQITEAFF.

This clonotype was seen ten or more times. The chain joins TRBV15 to TRBJ1-1; D remains unclear. Germline CDR1 is LNHNV and CDR2 is YYDKDF (reference sequence). CDR3 length: 13 amino acids. The V end lost 5 bases, the J end lost 3 bases, and 10 bases lay between the germline ends. CDR3 residues: CATSVGGDTEAFF. CDR3 in DNA: TGTGCCACCAGCGTGGGCGGGGACACTGAAGCTTTCTTT.

The chain uses TRBV6-5 and TRBJ2-1, with 8 positions matching TRBD2. The junction had 7 bases not matched to a gene; V was cut back by 7 bases and J by 8 bases. CDR3 length: 13 residues. Germline V gives CDR1 MNHEY, CDR2 SVGAGI. The CDR3 loop reads CASKIAGPHEQFF. DNA for the CDR3: TGTGCCAGCAAAATAGCGGGACCCCATGAGCAGTTCTTC.

This clonotype was observed at least ten times. The chain has TRBV6-5 and TRBJ2-3, with D possibly TRBD1 on 5 matching bases. The length of the CDR3 is 16 residues. CDR1 MNHEY and CDR2 SVGAGI come from the germline V gene. V lost 2 bases and J 1 base, leaving 13 bases between the germline ends. The CDR3 sequence is CASSYNGEGGTDTQYF. The DNA of the CDR3 is TGTGCCAGCAGTTACAACGGAGAAGGGGGCACAGATACGCAGTATTTT.

The chain has TRBV7-2 and TRBJ2-3; D perhaps matches TRBD1 (6 bases). Germline loops: CDR1 SGHTA, CDR2 FQGNSA. CDR3 size: 16 residues. Trimming left V 3 bases short and J 0 bases short, with 13 bases between. The CDR3 here is CASSFPRGSSTDTQYF. CDR3 nucleotide sequence: TGTGCCAGCAGCTTCCCCAGGGGTTCTAGCACAGATACGCAGTATTTT.

This clonotype has a count of ten or more. The chain recombines TRBV29-1 with TRBJ1-1; possible D gene TRBD1, 6 bases. This CDR3 has 13 residues. Trimming removed 3 bases from V and 2 bases from J, with 10 bases in between. Germline V lookup: CDR1 SQVTM, CDR2 ANQGSEA. CDR3 sequence (DNA): TGCAGCGTTGAGGGGGGGCGAAACACTGAAGCTTTCTTT. It specifies CSVEGGRNTEAFF. Complete variable domain (other parts from reference TRBV29-1 and TRBJ1-1): SAVISQKPSRDICQRGTSLTIQCQVDSQVTMMFWYRQQPGQSLTLIATANQGSEATYESGFVIDKFPISRPNLTFSTLTVSNMSPEDSSIYLCSVEGGRNTEAFFGQGTRLTVV.

This clonotype was counted many times. The chain couples TRBV12-3 or TRBV12-4 to TRBJ1-1; the match to TRBD1 covers 8 bases. The CDR3 has 15 residues. V was pared by 6 bases and J by 3 bases, with 9 bases of the junction left unmatched. The CDR3 loop is CASSSQDRADTEAFF. The CDR3 DNA is TGTGCCAGCAGCTCCCAGGACAGGGCTGACACTGAAGCTTTCTTT.

Ten or more counts support this clonotype. The chain carries TRBV29-1 and TRBJ2-3; TRBD1 matches at 9 bases. Germline lookup yields CDR1 SQVTM and CDR2 ANQGSEA. The J segment lost 2 bases and the V segment lost 6 bases, leaving 3 bases of the junction unmatched. This CDR3 comprises 13 residues. DNA for the CDR3: TGCAGCGTAGGGACAGGGCCCACAGATACGCAGTATTTT. It yields the protein CSVGTGPTDTQYF.

The table lists this clonotype with a few counts. This chain links TRBV20-1 with TRBJ2-7; the match to TRBD2 covers 7 bases. This CDR3 has 15 residues. Germline CDR1 DFQATT, CDR2 SNEGSKA (reference sequence). V gave up 3 bases and J gave up 2 bases; unmatched junction bases: 10. The chain's CDR3 is CSASREAGETYEQYF. DNA of the CDR3: TGCAGTGCTAGTAGGGAGGCGGGAGAAACCTACGAGCAGTACTTC.

This clonotype was seen at least ten times. V usage is TRBV27 and J usage is TRBJ2-5; D might be TRBD1 (6 bases). There are 13 residues in the CDR3. Germline values: CDR1 MNHEY, CDR2 SMNVEV (reference sequence). V was cut by 6 bases and J by 5 bases, with 13 bases left in between. CDR3 residues: CASSSDRLETQYF. CDR3 DNA sequence: TGTGCCAGCAGCTCCGACAGGTTGGAGACCCAGTACTTC.

This clonotype occurred many times. V and J are TRBV12-3 or TRBV12-4 and TRBJ2-3; 8 positions match TRBD1. V lost 1 base and J lost 0; bases outside the gene matches: 0. This CDR3 spans 15 amino acids. As DNA, the CDR3 is TGTGCCAGCAGTTTAGGACAGGGGAGCACAGATACGCAGTATTTT. Translated: CASSLGQGSTDTQYF.

This clonotype was counted at least ten times. This chain uses TRBV20-1 with TRBJ2-7; D gene uncertain. This CDR3 comprises 14 residues. CDR1 and CDR2 (germline): DFQATT, SNEGSKA (reference sequence). The V end lost 0 bases, the J end lost 1 base, and 10 bases lay between the germline ends. Here the CDR3 reads CSARDLGFSYEQYF. In DNA form, the CDR3 reads TGCAGTGCTAGAGATTTAGGGTTTTCCTACGAGCAGTACTTC.

The CDR3 nucleotides read TGCGCCAGCAGCCGAAGAACCGGGACTAGCGGCACAGATACGCAGTATTTT. This gives the protein CASSRRTGTSGTDTQYF. J is TRBJ2-3 and V is TRBV4-3, with TRBD2 identical over 10 bases. The CDR3 runs 17 residues. J was trimmed by 1 base and V by 4 bases; bases with no gene match: 8. Germline V gives CDR1 LGHNA, CDR2 YSLEER.

The table lists this clonotype with many counts. The gene calls are TRBV7-9 and TRBJ2-3; no clear D gene. V gave up 5 bases and J gave up 1 base, with 10 bases separating them. The CDR3 runs 14 residues. Germline lookup yields CDR1 SEHNR and CDR2 FQNEAQ (reference sequence). The CDR3: CASSGSRRTDTQYF. DNA of the CDR3: TGTGCCAGCAGCGGCTCGCGGCGCACAGATACGCAGTATTTT.

In this sample, this clonotype turned up many times. The genes are TRBV2 and TRBJ1-1, with D perhaps matching TRBD1 (5 bases). Germline CDR1 SNHLY, CDR2 FYNNEI. Trimming removed 5 bases from V and 1 base from J, with 14 bases in between. The CDR3 is made up of 15 amino acids. The CDR3 loop reads CASSSDRGRNTEAFF. The DNA of the CDR3 is TGTGCCAGCAGTAGTGACCGGGGGAGGAACACTGAAGCTTTCTTT.

On this clonotype: A much larger clone lies a single base off, so this may be a read error. The chain recombines TRBV9 with TRBJ2-3; TRBD1 might be the D (6 bases). Germline V CDR1 and CDR2: SGDLS, YYNGEE. The CDR3 spans 14 residues. In DNA form, the CDR3 reads TGTGACAGCAGCGTAGGACTGGGACAAGATACGCAGTATTTT. Its translation: CDSSVGLGQDTQYF.

This chain links TRBV28 with TRBJ1-4, with TRBD1 matching 8 bases. Trimming at V came to 4 bases and at J to 7 bases, leaving 8 bases not matched to a gene. Germline CDR1 reads MDHEN; CDR2 reads SYDVKM. This CDR3 is built from 15 residues. The CDR3 sequence: CASSSRTGLLEKLFF. Written as DNA, the CDR3 is TGTGCCAGCAGTTCACGGACAGGGTTGCTTGAAAAACTGTTTTTT.

This clonotype was detected many times. The chain recombines TRBV29-1 with TRBJ2-7; D is perhaps TRBD2 (6 bases). V lost 6 bases, J lost 6 bases, and 15 bases lay in between. The CDR3 sequence is 12 residues long. CDR1 is SQVTM and CDR2 is ANQGSEA in the germline V gene. The CDR3 spells CSVKAGKGEQYF. CDR3 DNA: TGCAGCGTGAAGGCGGGGAAAGGCGAGCAGTACTTC.

This clonotype was seen at least ten times. This chain links TRBV5-5 with TRBJ2-2; 10 positions agree with TRBD2. Unmatched junction bases numbered 6, after V lost 3 bases and J lost 4 bases. Germline-derived CDR1 and CDR2 are SGHKS and YYEKEE (reference sequence). The CDR3 covers 16 residues. DNA of the CDR3: TGTGCCAGCAGCTCGGTAGCGGGAGGTTTCACCGGGGAGCTGTTTTTT. It codes for CASSSVAGGFTGELFF. Together with reference TRBV5-5 and TRBJ2-2, the CDR3 gives the full variable domain: DAGVTQSPTHLIKTRGQQVTLRCSPISGHKSVSWYQQVLGQGPQFIFQYYEKEERGRGNFPDRFSARQFPNYSSELNVNALLLGDSALYLCASSSVAGGFTGELFFGEGSRLTVL.

This clonotype has at least ten counts. The chain links TRBV19 to TRBJ2-4; the D gene is possibly TRBD1 (7 bases). CDR3 size: 15 residues. Germline V gene lookup returns CDR1 LNHDA and CDR2 SQIVND (reference sequence). V shed 6 bases and J shed 3 bases, with 15 bases lying between them. CDR3 bases: TGTGCCAGTAGCTATGGGGGGACAGACAAAAACATTCAGTACTTC. As protein: CASSYGGTDKNIQYF.

This clonotype was seen repeatedly, ten times or more. This sequence joins TRBV29-1 and TRBJ2-3; no reliable D call. Germline V lookup: CDR1 SQVTM, CDR2 ANQGSEA. Trimming shortened V by 2 bases and J by 2 bases, and 11 bases separated the two germline ends. The CDR3 spans 14 residues. The CDR3 spells CSVEYGSFTDTQYF. The CDR3 region has the DNA TGCAGCGTTGAATACGGATCCTTCACAGATACGCAGTATTTT.

This clonotype was detected ten times or more. The chain links TRBV7-9 to TRBJ2-1; 9 bases are a match to TRBD2. Unmatched junction bases numbered 10, after V lost 0 bases and J lost 10 bases. Germline V lookup: CDR1 SEHNR, CDR2 FQNEAQ (reference sequence). This CDR3 has 16 residues. The CDR3 region has the DNA TGTGCCAGCAGCTTAGCGCTTACTAGCGGGTCCCTAGAGCAGTTCTTC. It translates to CASSLALTSGSLEQFF.

This chain joins TRBV28 and TRBJ1-5; D possibly corresponds to TRBD1 (5 bases). Trimming cost V 5 bases and J 7 bases, with 18 bases left between them. The CDR3 totals 15 residues. CDR1 MDHEN and CDR2 SYDVKM come from the germline V gene. CDR3 in DNA: TGTGCCAGCAGTCCCGATGGGCAGGGCGGGCAGCCCCAGCATTTT. The encoded protein is CASSPDGQGGQPQHF.

In its sample, this clonotype was seen many times. This chain joins TRBV5-8 and TRBJ2-5; tentatively, D is TRBD1 (5 bases). V was shortened by 4 bases and J by 6 bases, with 16 bases between the two germline ends. This CDR3 is 14 amino acids long. The germline CDR1 and CDR2 sequences are SGHTS and YDEGEE. In DNA, the CDR3 is TGTGCCAGCAGCCTAGGACAAGGCCCAAAGACCCAGTACTTC. The encoded protein is CASSLGQGPKTQYF.

The chain recombines TRBV28 with TRBJ2-3; 9 positions match TRBD2. There are 17 residues in the CDR3. Germline V gene sequence: CDR1 MDHEN, CDR2 SYDVKM. Germline trimming cut 6 bases from V and 6 bases from J; bases unmatched to any gene: 16. The CDR3 sequence: CASSPAGTSSFSDTQYF. CDR3 DNA: TGTGCCAGCAGCCCCGCCGGGACTAGCTCATTCTCTGATACGCAGTATTTT.

This clonotype turned up a few times. This sequence joins TRBV5-1 and TRBJ1-1; D is unresolved. The CDR3 totals 14 residues. The germline V gene has CDR1 SGHRS and CDR2 YFSETQ. The V end lost 5 bases, the J end lost 2 bases, and 13 bases lay between the germline ends. This chain's CDR3 is CASREGSTNTEAFF. In nucleotides, the CDR3 is TGCGCCAGCAGGGAGGGCAGTACCAACACTGAAGCTTTCTTT.

This clonotype was seen repeatedly, ten times or more. J is TRBJ2-5 and V is TRBV5-1; 13 bases line up with TRBD2. This CDR3 spans 16 amino acids. Germline V gene data show CDR1 as SGHRS and CDR2 as YFSETQ. V was pared by 0 bases and J by 5 bases, with 4 bases of the junction left unmatched. The CDR3: CASSLELAGGPETQYF. Here the CDR3 DNA reads TGCGCCAGCAGCTTGGAACTAGCGGGGGGGCCGGAGACCCAGTACTTC.